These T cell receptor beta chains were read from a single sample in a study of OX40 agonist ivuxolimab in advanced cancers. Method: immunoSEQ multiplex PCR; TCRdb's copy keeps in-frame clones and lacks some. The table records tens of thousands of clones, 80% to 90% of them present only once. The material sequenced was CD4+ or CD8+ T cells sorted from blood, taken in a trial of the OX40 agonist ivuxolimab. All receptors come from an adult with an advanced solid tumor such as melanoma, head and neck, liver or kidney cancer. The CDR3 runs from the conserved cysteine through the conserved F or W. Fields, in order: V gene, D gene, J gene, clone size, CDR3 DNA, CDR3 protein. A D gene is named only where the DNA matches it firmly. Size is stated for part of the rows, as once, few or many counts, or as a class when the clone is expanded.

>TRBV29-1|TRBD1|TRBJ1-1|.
TGCAGCGCCCTGACAGGGACAACTGAAGCTTTCTTT
CSALTGTTEAFF
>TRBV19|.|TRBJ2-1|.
TGTGCCAGTAGGGTCGCGAACAATGAGCAGTTCTTC
CASRVANNEQFF
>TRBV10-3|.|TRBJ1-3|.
TGTGCCATCAGTCCCACCGGGGGGTTCTCTGGAAACACCATATATTTT
CAISPTGGFSGNTIYF
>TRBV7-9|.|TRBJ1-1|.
TGTGCCAGCAGCTTAGTGCAGAGAGGGCCGAACACTGAAGCTTTCTTT
CASSLVQRGPNTEAFF
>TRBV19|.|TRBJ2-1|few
TGTGCCAGTAGTATTAAGGCGGCAGGGAGATACAATGAGCAGTTCTTC
CASSIKAAGRYNEQFF
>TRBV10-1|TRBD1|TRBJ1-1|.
TGCGCCAGCAGCGCCCCGGACAGGGGTGAAGCTTTCTTT
CASSAPDRGEAFF
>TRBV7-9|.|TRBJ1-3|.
TGTGCCAGCAGCCGAGACAGCGGAAACACCATATATTTT
CASSRDSGNTIYF
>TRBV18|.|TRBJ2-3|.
TGTGCCAGCTCACCACCTGGAGTCAGGAATACGCAGTATTTT
CASSPPGVRNTQYF
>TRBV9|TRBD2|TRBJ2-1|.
TGTGCCAGCAGCGTAGCTACAGCCTCGGGCGGGGGGGCCTCCTACAATGAGCAGTTCTTC
CASSVATASGGGASYNEQFF
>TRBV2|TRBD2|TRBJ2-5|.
TGTGCCAGCCCTAACGCTGGGGGGGATGGGACCCAGTACTTC
CASPNAGGDGTQYF
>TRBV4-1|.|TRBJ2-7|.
TGCGCCAGCAGCCAAGGGGTATTGACCTGGGACTCCTACGAGCAGTACTTC
CASSQGVLTWDSYEQYF
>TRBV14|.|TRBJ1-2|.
TGTGCCAGCAGCCAATCGAACGGGGGTAGGGATGGCTACACCTTC
CASSQSNGGRDGYTF
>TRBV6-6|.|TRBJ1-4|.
TGTGCCAGCACTCGGGGGGCGGTGACTAATGAAAAACTGTTTTTT
CASTRGAVTNEKLFF
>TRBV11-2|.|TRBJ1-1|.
TGTGCCAGCAGCTTATGGGGGCGCTCCATGAACACTGAAGCTTTCTTT
CASSLWGRSMNTEAFF
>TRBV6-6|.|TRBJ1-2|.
TGTGCCAGCAGTTACACTAGGGGGGGCGGCTACACCTTC
CASSYTRGGGYTF
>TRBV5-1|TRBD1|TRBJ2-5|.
TGCGCCAGCAGCCCCCTCCCGGGACAGGGGGCTAGGGAGACCCAGTACTTC
CASSPLPGQGARETQYF
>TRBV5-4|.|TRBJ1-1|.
TGTGCCAGCAGCGGTGGTACCCTGAACACTGAAGCTTTCTTT
CASSGGTLNTEAFF
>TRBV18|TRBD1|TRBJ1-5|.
TGTGCCAGCTCCCCCAGGGGGACAGGGGGCTATCAGCCCCAGCATTTT
CASSPRGTGGYQPQHF
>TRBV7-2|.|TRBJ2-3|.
TGTGCCAGCAGCCCCCAGATCACAGATACGCAGTATTTT
CASSPQITDTQYF
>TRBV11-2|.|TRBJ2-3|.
TGTGCCAGCAGCCCCAGTGTGACAGAGAACACAGATACGCAGTATTTT
CASSPSVTENTDTQYF
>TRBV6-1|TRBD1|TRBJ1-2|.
TGTGCCAGCAGGGACAGGGACGGGCACTATGGCTACACCTTC
CASRDRDGHYGYTF
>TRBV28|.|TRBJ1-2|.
TGTGCCAGCAGTTTGATTAGTCAGGCCTATGGCTACACCTTC
CASSLISQAYGYTF
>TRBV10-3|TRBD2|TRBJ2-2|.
TGTGCCATCAATTCAGCGGGGGCGAACACCGGGGAGCTGTTTTTT
CAINSAGANTGELFF
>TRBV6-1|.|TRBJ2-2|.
TGTGCCAGCAGCTTAGGACTCACGAACACCGGGGAGCTGTTTTTT
CASSLGLTNTGELFF
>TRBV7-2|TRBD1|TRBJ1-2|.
TGTGCCAGCAGCTTAAGGAGGACAGGGGGCTCTGGCTACACCTTC
CASSLRRTGGSGYTF
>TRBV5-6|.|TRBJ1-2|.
TGTGCCAGCAGCTTGGACACAAACTATGGCTACACCTTC
CASSLDTNYGYTF
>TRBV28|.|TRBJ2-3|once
TGTGCCAGCAGTTTGGTTGGAGATACGCAGTATTTT
CASSLVGDTQYF
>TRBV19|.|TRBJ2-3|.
TGTGCCAGTAGTATAAGGTCCTTTGGCGATACGCAGTATTTT
CASSIRSFGDTQYF
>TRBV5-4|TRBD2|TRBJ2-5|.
TGTGCCAGCAGCGAGGGGACTAGCGGGACGGGGACCCAGTACTTC
CASSEGTSGTGTQYF
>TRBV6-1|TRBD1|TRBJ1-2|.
TGTGCCAGCAGTGAAGCGACAGGGGGTAGATATGGCTACACCTTC
CASSEATGGRYGYTF
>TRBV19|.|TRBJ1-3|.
TGTGCCAGTGCAGGGGTCAACTCTGGAAACACCATATATTTT
CASAGVNSGNTIYF
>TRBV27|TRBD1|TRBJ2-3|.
TGTGCCAGCAGTTCCACCGACAGGGGGCACGATACGCAGTATTTT
CASSSTDRGHDTQYF
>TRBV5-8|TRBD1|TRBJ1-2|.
TGTGCCAGCAGCTACCGGACAGGGGACTATGGCTACACCTTC
CASSYRTGDYGYTF
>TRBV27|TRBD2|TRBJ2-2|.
TGTGCCAGCAGTTTAAGACTAGCGGGGTTCACCGGGGAGCTGTTTTTT
CASSLRLAGFTGELFF
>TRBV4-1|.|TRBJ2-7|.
TGCGCCAGCAGCCAAGTGCCAGCGGACTACGAGCAGTACTTC
CASSQVPADYEQYF
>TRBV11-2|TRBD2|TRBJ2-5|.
TGTGCCAGCAGCCCTCAAGGGCGGGAGCAAGAGACCCAGTACTTC
CASSPQGREQETQYF
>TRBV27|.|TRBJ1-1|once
TGTGCCAGCACGAGTGGCAGCACAAAGGGAAAGAACACTGAAGCTTTCTTT
CASTSGSTKGKNTEAFF
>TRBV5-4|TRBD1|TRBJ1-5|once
TGTGCCAGCAGCTCGGATGGACAGGGACAGCCCCAGCATTTT
CASSSDGQGQPQHF
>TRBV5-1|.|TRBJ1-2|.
TGCGCCAGCAGCTTGTTAATTGGACAGAACTATGGCTACACCTTC
CASSLLIGQNYGYTF
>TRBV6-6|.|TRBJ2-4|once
TGTGCCAGCAGCCATGACATAAAAAACATTCAGTACTTC
CASSHDIKNIQYF
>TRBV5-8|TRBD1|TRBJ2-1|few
TGTGCCAGCAACACCGAGGACAGGGGCAATGAGCAGTTCTTC
CASNTEDRGNEQFF
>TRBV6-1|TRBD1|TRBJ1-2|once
TGTGCCAGCAGTGAAGAACAGGGGGGTGGCTACACCTTC
CASSEEQGGGYTF
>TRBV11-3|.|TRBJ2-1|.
TGTGCCAGCAGCTTAGGTGGCGGAAACAATGAGCAGTTCTTC
CASSLGGGNNEQFF
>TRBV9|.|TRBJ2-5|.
TGTGCCAGCAGCGTAGCAAGCGCAGAGACCCAGTACTTC
CASSVASAETQYF
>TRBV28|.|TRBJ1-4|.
TGTGCCAGCAGCGGCCAGGTGTCTAATGAAAAACTGTTTTTT
CASSGQVSNEKLFF
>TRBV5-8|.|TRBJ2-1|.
TGTGCCAGCAGCTTGGTTGTTGAGCAGTTCTTC
CASSLVVEQFF
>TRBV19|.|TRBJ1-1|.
TGTGCCAGCGGGAGGGGTGGAACCACTGAAGCTTTCTTT
CASGRGGTTEAFF
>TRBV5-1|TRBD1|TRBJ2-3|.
TGCGCCAGCAGCTTGGGACAGGGGGCCAGGGCAGATACGCAGTATTTT
CASSLGQGARADTQYF
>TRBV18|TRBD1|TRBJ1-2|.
TGTGCCAGCTCACCGGTCGGGACAGGTCCCTATGGCTACACCTTC
CASSPVGTGPYGYTF
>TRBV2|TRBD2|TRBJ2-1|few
TGTGCCAGCACCTGGTTAGCGGGAGATCTCATCTTC
CASTWLAGDLIF
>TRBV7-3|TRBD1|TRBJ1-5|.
TGTGCCAGCAGGGGGACAGCCACCTGGCGTATTGACAATCAGCCCCAGCATTTT
CASRGTATWRIDNQPQHF
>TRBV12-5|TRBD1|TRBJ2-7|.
TGTGCTAGTGGCCCTGGACAGGGGGTCGAGCAGTACTTC
CASGPGQGVEQYF
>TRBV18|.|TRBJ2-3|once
TGTGCCAGCTCACCAACGGATACTAATCAGCCCCAGTATTTT
CASSPTDTNQPQYF
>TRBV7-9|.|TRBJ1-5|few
TGTGCCAGCAGCTTAGATGTAGGGGGTCGTCAGCCCCAGCATTTT
CASSLDVGGRQPQHF
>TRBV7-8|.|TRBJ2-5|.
TGTGCCAGCAGCCCACGGGTTCCGGGGGCCCAGTACTTC
CASSPRVPGAQYF
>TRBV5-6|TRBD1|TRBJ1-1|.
TGTGCCAGCAGCCCGAGGGCCAGGGGGCGGGCTTTCTTT
CASSPRARGRAFF
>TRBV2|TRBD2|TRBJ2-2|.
TGTGCCAGCAGTCCTAGCGGGGGGCGCACCGGGGAGCTGTTTTTT
CASSPSGGRTGELFF